This T cell receptor (beta chain) emerged from a study of T cell responses to AZD1222 COVID-19 vaccine. Using immunoSEQ multiplex PCR, the repertoire was profiled, and TCRdb retains in-frame clones only, with some absent. The top ten clones hold 6.6% of a sample with roughly 110,000 clones, around 90% of them seen once. The CDR3 covers 15 residues. V shed 1 base, J shed 6 bases, and the junction held 5 bases outside the gene matches. Germline V gene sequence: CDR1 SGHKS, CDR2 YYEKEE (reference sequence). For this clone: Its antigen is unknown.

Study-wide points: It was only a handful of AZD1222 recipients who were seropositive at baseline. Donors skewed white British and female; clonal diversity was possibly underestimated.

The V and J genes are TRBV5-5 and TRBJ1-4; 8 nucleotides match TRBD1. The TCR comes from an adult in good health. The sample here was peripheral blood, taken on day 0 of AZD1222 vaccination. The chain's CDR3 is CASSLSGGGYEKLFF. Written as DNA, the CDR3 is TGTGCCAGCAGCTTGTCAGGGGGCGGGTATGAAAAACTGTTTTTT.